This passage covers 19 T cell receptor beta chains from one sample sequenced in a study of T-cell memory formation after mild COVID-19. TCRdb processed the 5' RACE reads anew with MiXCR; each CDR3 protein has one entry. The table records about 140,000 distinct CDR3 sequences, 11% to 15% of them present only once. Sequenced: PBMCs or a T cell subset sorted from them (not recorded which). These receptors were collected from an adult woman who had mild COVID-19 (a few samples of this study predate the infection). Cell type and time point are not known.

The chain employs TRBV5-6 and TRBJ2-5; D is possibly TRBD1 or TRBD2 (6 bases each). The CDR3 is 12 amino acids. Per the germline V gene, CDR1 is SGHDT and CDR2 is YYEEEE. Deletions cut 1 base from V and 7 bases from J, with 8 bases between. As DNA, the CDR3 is TGTGCCAGCAGCTTGCCGGGGGCGACCCAGTACTTC. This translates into CASSLPGATQYF.

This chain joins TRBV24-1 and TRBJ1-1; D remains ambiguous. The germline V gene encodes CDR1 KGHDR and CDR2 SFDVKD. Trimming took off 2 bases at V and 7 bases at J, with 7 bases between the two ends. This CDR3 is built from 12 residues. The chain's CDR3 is CATSDYGVEAFF. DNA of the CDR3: TGTGCCACCAGTGATTACGGAGTTGAAGCTTTCTTT.

The CDR3 DNA is TGTGCCAGTAGCCCGAGGGAAATTAGCAATCAGCCCCAGCATTTT. It is translated as CASSPREISNQPQHF. The chain links TRBV19 to TRBJ1-5; no reliable D call. Trimming stripped 6 bases from V and 0 bases from J, with 12 bases between. Germline CDR1 and CDR2: LNHDA and SQIVND (reference sequence). The CDR3 loop spans 15 amino acids.

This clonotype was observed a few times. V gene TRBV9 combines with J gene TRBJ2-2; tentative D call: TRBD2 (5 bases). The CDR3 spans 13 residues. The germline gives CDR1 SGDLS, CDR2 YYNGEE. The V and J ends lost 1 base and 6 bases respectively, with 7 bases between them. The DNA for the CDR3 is TGTGCCAGCAGCGTATTCGGGGCCGGGGAGCTGTTTTTT. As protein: CASSVFGAGELFF.

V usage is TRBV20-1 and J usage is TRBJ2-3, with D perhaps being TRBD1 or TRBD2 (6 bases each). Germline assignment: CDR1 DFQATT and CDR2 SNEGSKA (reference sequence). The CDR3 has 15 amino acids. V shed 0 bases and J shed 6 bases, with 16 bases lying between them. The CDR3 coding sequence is TGCAGTGCTAGAGACCGGACGGGGGCGGCGGATACGCAGTATTTT. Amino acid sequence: CSARDRTGAADTQYF.

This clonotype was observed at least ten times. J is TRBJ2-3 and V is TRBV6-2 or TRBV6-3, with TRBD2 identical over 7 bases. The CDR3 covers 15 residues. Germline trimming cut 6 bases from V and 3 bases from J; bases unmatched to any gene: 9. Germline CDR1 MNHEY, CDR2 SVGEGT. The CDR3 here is CASSAPTSRTDTQYF. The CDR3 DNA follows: TGTGCCAGCAGCGCCCCGACTAGCAGAACAGATACGCAGTATTTT.

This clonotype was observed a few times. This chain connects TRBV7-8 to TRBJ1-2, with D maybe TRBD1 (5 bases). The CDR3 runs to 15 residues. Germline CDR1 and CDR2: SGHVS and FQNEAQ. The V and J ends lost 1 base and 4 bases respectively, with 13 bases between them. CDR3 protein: CASSLGGGGSYGYTF. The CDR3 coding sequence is TGTGCCAGCAGCTTAGGGGGGGGTGGAAGCTATGGCTACACCTTC. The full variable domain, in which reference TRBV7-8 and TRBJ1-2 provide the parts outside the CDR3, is GAGVSQSPRYKVAKRGQDVALRCDPISGHVSLFWYQQALGQGPEFLTYFQNEAQLDKSGLPSDRFFAERPEGSVSTLKIQRTQQEDSAVYLCASSLGGGGSYGYTFGSGTRLTVV.

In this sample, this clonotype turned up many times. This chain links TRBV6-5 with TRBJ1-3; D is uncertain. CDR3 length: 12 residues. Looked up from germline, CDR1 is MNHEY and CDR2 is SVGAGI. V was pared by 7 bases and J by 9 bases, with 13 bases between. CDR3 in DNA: TGTGCCAGCATTGGACTATTGGGCACCATATATTTT. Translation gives CASIGLLGTIYF.

CDR3 amino acids: CASSLRIRGQKPYEQYF. Here the CDR3 DNA reads TGTGCCAGCAGTTTACGTATCCGGGGGCAAAAACCCTACGAGCAGTACTTC. The V gene is TRBV12-3 or TRBV12-4, the J gene TRBJ2-7; D may be TRBD1 or TRBD2 (6 bases each). V shed 2 bases and J shed 2 bases, with 19 bases lying between them. This CDR3 is built from 17 residues.

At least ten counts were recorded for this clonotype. The CDR3 loop reads CSVEYEQFF. DNA for the CDR3: TGCAGCGTTGAATATGAGCAGTTCTTC. The V gene is TRBV29-1, the J gene TRBJ2-1, with D hard to call. The CDR3 spans 9 residues. Germline V lookup: CDR1 SQVTM, CDR2 ANQGSEA. Trimming took off 2 bases at V and 8 bases at J, with 1 base between the two ends.

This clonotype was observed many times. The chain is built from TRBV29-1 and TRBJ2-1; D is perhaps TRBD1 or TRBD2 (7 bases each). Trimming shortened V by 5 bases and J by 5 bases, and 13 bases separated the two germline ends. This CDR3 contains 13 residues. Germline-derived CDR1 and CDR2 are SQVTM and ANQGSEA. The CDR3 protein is CSVYPGGDNEQFF. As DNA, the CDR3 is TGCAGCGTTTACCCAGGGGGGGACAATGAGCAGTTCTTC.

CDR3 protein: CSALESYGEQFF. The CDR3 coding sequence is TGCAGTGCCCTCGAGAGCTACGGTGAGCAGTTCTTC. The chain links TRBV20-1 to TRBJ2-1, with D uncertain. The CDR3 runs to 12 residues. Germline lookup yields CDR1 DFQATT and CDR2 SNEGSKA (reference sequence). V lost 6 bases, J lost 9 bases, and 15 bases lay in between.

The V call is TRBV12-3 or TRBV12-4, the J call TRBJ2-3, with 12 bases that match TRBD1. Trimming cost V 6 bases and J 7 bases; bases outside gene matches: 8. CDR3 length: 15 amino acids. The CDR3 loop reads CASSDRDRGLHTQYF. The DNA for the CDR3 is TGTGCCAGCAGCGACCGGGACAGGGGGCTACATACGCAGTATTTT.

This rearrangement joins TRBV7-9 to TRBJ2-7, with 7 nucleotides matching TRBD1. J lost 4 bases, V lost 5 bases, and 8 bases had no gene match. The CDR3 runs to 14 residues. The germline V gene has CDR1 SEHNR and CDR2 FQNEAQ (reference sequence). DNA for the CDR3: TGTGCCAGCAGCCTACGGGACAGAAATTACGAGCAGTACTTC. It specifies CASSLRDRNYEQYF.

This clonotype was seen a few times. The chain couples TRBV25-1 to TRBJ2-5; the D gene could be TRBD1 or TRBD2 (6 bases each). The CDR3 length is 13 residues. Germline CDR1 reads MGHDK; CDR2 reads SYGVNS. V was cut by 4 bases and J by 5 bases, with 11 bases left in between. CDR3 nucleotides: TGTGCCAGCAGTGCAGGGGACTTCGAGACCCAGTACTTC. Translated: CASSAGDFETQYF.

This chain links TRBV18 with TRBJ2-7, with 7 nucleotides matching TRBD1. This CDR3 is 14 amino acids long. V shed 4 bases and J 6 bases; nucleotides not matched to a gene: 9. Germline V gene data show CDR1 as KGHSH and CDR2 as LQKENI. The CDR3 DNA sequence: TGTGCCAGCTCACATCAGCTGACAGGGTTCGAGCAGTACTTC. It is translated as CASSHQLTGFEQYF.

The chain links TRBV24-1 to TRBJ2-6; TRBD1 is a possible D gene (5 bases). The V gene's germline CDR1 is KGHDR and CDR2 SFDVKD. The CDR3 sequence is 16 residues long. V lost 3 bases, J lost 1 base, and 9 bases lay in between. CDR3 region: CATSDTPGSGANVLTF. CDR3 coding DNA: TGTGCCACCAGTGATACCCCAGGGTCTGGGGCCAACGTCCTGACTTTC.

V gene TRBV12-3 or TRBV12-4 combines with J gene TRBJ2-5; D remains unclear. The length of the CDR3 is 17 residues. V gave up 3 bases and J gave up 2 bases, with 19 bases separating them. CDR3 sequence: CASSFSGRLLGQETQYF. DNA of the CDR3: TGTGCCAGCAGTTTCTCAGGACGGCTCCTAGGGCAAGAGACCCAGTACTTC.

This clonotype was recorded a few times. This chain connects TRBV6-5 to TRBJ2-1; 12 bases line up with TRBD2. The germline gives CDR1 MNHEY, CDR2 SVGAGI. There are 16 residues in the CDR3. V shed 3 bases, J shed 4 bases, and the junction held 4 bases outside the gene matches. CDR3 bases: TGTGCCAGCAGTTATTCCGGGACTAGCGGGTACAATGAGCAGTTCTTC. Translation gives CASSYSGTSGYNEQFF.